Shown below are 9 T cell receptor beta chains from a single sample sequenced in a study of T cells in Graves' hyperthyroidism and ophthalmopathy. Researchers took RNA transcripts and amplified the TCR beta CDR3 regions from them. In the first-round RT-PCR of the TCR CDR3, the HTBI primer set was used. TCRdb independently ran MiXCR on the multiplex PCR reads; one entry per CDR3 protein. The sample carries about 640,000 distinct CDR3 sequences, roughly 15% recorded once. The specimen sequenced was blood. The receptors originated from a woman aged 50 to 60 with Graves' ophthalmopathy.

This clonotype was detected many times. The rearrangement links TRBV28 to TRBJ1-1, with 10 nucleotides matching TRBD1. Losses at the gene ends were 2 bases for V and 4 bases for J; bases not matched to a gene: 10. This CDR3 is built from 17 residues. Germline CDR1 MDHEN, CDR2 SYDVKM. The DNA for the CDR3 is TGTGCCAGCAGTTTAGAGACAGGGGGCGGTGTAGGCACTGAAGCTTTCTTT. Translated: CASSLETGGGVGTEAFF. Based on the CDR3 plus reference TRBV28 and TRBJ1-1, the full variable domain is DVKVTQSSRYLVKRTGEKVFLECVQDMDHENMFWYRQDPGLGLRLIYFSYDVKMKEKGDIPEGYSVSREKKERFSLILESASTNQTSMYLCASSLETGGGVGTEAFFGQGTRLTVV.

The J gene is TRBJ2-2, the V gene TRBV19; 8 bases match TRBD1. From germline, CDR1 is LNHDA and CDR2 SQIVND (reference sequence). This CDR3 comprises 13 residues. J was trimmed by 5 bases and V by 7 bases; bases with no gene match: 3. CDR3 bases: TGTGCCAGTAACAGGGGGAGAACCGGGGAGCTGTTTTTT. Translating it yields CASNRGRTGELFF.

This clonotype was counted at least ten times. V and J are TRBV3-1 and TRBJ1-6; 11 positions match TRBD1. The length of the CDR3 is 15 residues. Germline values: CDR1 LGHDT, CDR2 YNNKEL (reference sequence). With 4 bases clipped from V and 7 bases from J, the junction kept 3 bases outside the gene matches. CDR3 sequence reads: CASSPGQGGNSPLHF. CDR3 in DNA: TGTGCCAGCAGCCCGGGACAGGGGGGGAATTCACCCCTCCACTTT.

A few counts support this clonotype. CDR3 sequence: CAWRHRGNSNQPQHF. CDR3 DNA: TGTGCCTGGAGACACAGGGGGAATAGCAATCAGCCCCAGCATTTT. V and J are TRBV30 and TRBJ1-5; TRBD1 aligns across 8 bases. Trimming removed 3 bases from V and 0 bases from J; junction bases left unmatched: 4. This CDR3 contains 15 residues. Germline V CDR1 and CDR2: GTSNPN, SVGIG (reference sequence).

The CDR3 sequence: CSARTGADEKLFF. DNA for the CDR3: TGCAGTGCTAGGACAGGGGCGGATGAAAAACTGTTTTTT. This chain uses TRBV20-1 with TRBJ1-4; 8 bases are shared with TRBD1. V was clipped by 3 bases and J by 6 bases; unmatched bases: 3. There are 13 residues in the CDR3. The germline V gene has CDR1 DFQATT and CDR2 SNEGSKA (reference sequence).

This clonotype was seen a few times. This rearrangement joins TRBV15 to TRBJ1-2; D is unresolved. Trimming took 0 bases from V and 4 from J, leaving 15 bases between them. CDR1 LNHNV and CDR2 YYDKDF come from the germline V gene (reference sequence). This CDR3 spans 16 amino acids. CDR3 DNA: TGTGCCACCAGCAGAGATCCCCGGAGGGAGATCTATGGCTACACCTTC. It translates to CATSRDPRREIYGYTF.

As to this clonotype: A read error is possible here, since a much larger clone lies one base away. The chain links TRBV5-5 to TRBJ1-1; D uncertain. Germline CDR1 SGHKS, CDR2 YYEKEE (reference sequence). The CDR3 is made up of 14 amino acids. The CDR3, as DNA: TGTGCCGGCAGCCCGGAGACGTTAAGGACTGAAGCTTTCTTT. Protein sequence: CAGSPETLRTEAFF.

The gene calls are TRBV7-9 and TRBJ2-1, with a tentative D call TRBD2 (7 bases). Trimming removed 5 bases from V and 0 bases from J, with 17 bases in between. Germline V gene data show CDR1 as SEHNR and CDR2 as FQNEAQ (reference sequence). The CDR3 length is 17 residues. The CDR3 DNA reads TGTGCCAGCAGCAGAGTAGGGGGGAGGGTCTCCTACAATGAGCAGTTCTTC. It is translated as CASSRVGGRVSYNEQFF.

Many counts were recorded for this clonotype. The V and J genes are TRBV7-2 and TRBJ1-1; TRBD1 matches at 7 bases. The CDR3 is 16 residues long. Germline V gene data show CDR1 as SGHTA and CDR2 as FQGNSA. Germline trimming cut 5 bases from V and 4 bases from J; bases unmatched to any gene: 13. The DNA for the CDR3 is TGTGCCAGCAGCCGAAGACAGGGCGGGTTGGGCACTGAAGCTTTCTTT. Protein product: CASSRRQGGLGTEAFF.